What follows is one TCR beta chain and its context. The antigen remains undetermined. Reverse transcription of 0.5 to 1 ug RNA was performed with random hexamers. TCRdb reanalysed the immunoSEQ multiplex PCR reads using MiXCR and keeps one entry per CDR3 protein. The table records 200,000 to 250,000 distinct CDR3 sequences, about 95% of them present only once. Diagnostic criteria defined recently for definite or probable disease were met by the Susac syndrome patients. The source of the sample is a study of CD8 T cells in Susac syndrome. Findings and limits, study-wide: The number of individuals included in the study's TCR sequencing and HLA analysis was acknowledged as relatively small.

CDR3 length equals 12 residues. Germline V gene lookup returns CDR1 LNHDA and CDR2 SQIVND (reference sequence). The junction had 6 bases not matched to a gene; V was cut back by 5 bases and J by 11 bases. This clonotype originated in a human donor with Susac syndrome. The J gene is TRBJ1-5, the V gene TRBV19, with 7 bases matching TRBD1. Specimen: CD4+ T cells from PBMCs. This CDR3 reads CASSPQGGAQHF. As DNA, the CDR3 is TGTGCCAGTAGTCCCCAGGGGGGAGCCCAGCATTTT.